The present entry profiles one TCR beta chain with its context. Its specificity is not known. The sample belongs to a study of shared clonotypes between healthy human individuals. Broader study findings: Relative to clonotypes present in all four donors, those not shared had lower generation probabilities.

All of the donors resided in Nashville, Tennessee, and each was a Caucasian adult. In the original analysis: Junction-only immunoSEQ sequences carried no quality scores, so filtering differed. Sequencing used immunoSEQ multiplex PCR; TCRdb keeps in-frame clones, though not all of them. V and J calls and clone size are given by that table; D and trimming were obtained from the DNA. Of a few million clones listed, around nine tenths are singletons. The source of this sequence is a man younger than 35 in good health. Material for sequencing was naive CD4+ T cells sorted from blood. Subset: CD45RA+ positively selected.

CDR3 region: CASGGTGLNQPQHF. As DNA, the CDR3 is TGTGCCAGCGGGGGGACAGGGCTCAATCAGCCCCAGCATTTT. This chain joins TRBV2 and TRBJ1-5; TRBD1 aligns across 9 bases. This CDR3 region has 14 residues. Germline V lookup: CDR1 SNHLY, CDR2 FYNNEI. Trimming removed 8 bases from V and 3 bases from J; junction bases left unmatched: 5.